The next 20 T cell receptor beta chains were all read from a single sample in a study of blood T cell repertoires in COVID-19. Data came from immunoSEQ multiplex PCR; TCRdb stores just in-frame clones and leaves some out. The table records 200,000 to 250,000 clones, almost 85% of them present only once. The sequenced material came from peripheral blood. These receptors were taken from a woman in her 70s with COVID-19, enrolled during active disease.

The chain is built from TRBV18 and TRBJ1-2; D call uncertain. The CDR3 contains 14 residues. V shed 3 bases and J shed 3 bases, with 11 bases lying between them. Germline CDR1 is KGHSH and CDR2 is LQKENI. The CDR3 DNA is TGTGCCAGCTCACCGACGGGGAGGGACTATGGCTACACCTTC. It yields the protein CASSPTGRDYGYTF.

J is TRBJ2-5 and V is TRBV7-2, with D possibly being TRBD2 (6 bases). The CDR3 spans 15 residues. V lost 2 bases, J lost 1 base, and 11 bases lay in between. CDR1 is SGHTA, CDR2 FQGNSA, per germline. The CDR3 DNA follows: TGTGCCAGCAGCTTAAGGGCGGGGATCCAAGAGACCCAGTACTTC. Its translation is CASSLRAGIQETQYF.

This clone was picked up a small number of times. This chain connects TRBV7-9 to TRBJ1-5; D remains ambiguous. Trimming cost V 1 base and J 5 bases, with 12 bases left between them. Germline values: CDR1 SEHNR, CDR2 FQNEAQ (reference sequence). The length of the CDR3 is 15 residues. Here the CDR3 reads CASSLGSGMDQPQHF. The CDR3 DNA follows: TGTGCCAGCAGCTTAGGGTCGGGGATGGATCAGCCCCAGCATTTT.

This chain uses TRBV18 with TRBJ1-3; no definite D call. Trimming pared 0 bases from V and 4 bases from J, leaving 7 bases between. Germline assignment: CDR1 KGHSH and CDR2 LQKENI. This CDR3 spans 14 amino acids. Written as DNA, the CDR3 is TGTGCCAGCTCACCACCGGCCCCAGGAAACACCATATATTTT. Protein: CASSPPAPGNTIYF. Full variable domain (remainder filled in from reference TRBV18 and TRBJ1-3): NAGVMQNPRHLVRRRGQEARLRCSPMKGHSHVYWYRQLPEEGLKFMVYLQKENIIDESGMPKERFSAEFPKEGPSILRIQQVVRGDSAAYFCASSPPAPGNTIYFGEGSWLTVV.

This clone was counted once. The chain recombines TRBV5-1 with TRBJ2-1, with 12 bases aligning to TRBD2. Germline CDR1 SGHRS, CDR2 YFSETQ. V was clipped by 1 base and J by 8 bases; unmatched bases: 7. The CDR3 runs 16 residues. CDR3 DNA sequence: TGCGCCAGCAGCTTGCTAGCGGGAGGGCGAATGGATGAGCAGTTCTTC. It is translated as CASSLLAGGRMDEQFF.

The genes are TRBV3-1 (or the pseudogene TRBV3-2) and TRBJ1-3, with D perhaps TRBD1 (5 bases). The CDR3 has 14 residues. The germline CDR1 and CDR2 sequences are LGHDT and YNNKEL (reference sequence). With 3 bases removed from V and 0 bases from J, the gap between germline ends came to 6 bases. CDR3: CASSQTVSGNTIYF. In DNA form, the CDR3 reads TGTGCCAGCAGCCAGACAGTCTCTGGAAACACCATATATTTT.

The chain employs TRBV11-3 and TRBJ1-1, with D unresolved. This CDR3 region has 13 residues. CDR1 and CDR2 from the germline V gene are SGHNT and YENEEA. Between the trimmed V and J ends, which lost 4 bases and 4 bases, there was a span of 10 bases. CDR3 in amino acids: CASSSNVGTEAFF. The CDR3 DNA reads TGTGCCAGCAGCTCGAATGTCGGCACTGAAGCTTTCTTT.

This chain links TRBV6-5 with TRBJ2-7, with TRBD2 matching over 7 bases. Trimming cost V 8 bases and J 2 bases; bases outside gene matches: 9. CDR1 MNHEY and CDR2 SVGAGI come from the germline V gene. The CDR3 extends over 14 amino acids. CDR3 protein: CASPEIGTTYEQYF. The CDR3 DNA sequence: TGTGCCAGCCCAGAGATTGGGACTACCTACGAGCAGTACTTC.

This chain connects TRBV27 to TRBJ2-7; 8 bases map to TRBD1. After removal of 5 bases from V and 5 bases from J, the junction contained 5 bases not matched to a gene. Germline CDR1 and CDR2: MNHEY and SMNVEV (reference sequence). The CDR3 is 13 residues long. CDR3 residues: CASSPTGAHEQYF. In DNA form, the CDR3 reads TGTGCCAGCAGTCCGACAGGGGCCCACGAGCAGTACTTC.

The chain has TRBV5-6 and TRBJ1-6; D is perhaps TRBD1 (5 bases). Trimming removed 2 bases at V and 10 bases at J, with 16 bases between. CDR1 and CDR2 (germline): SGHDT, YYEEEE. CDR3 length equals 15 residues. CDR3 region: CASSLFHGGGSPLHF. As DNA, the CDR3 is TGTGCCAGCAGCTTATTTCACGGGGGGGGGTCACCCCTCCACTTT.

The chain joins TRBV2 to TRBJ1-1; D gene unclear. The CDR3 runs to 14 residues. V was trimmed by 6 bases and J by 0 bases, leaving 11 bases between them. The V gene's germline CDR1 is SNHLY and CDR2 FYNNEI. The CDR3 nucleotides are TGTGCCAGCAGGGTACTTTCGATGAACACTGAAGCTTTCTTT. This codes for CASRVLSMNTEAFF.

This sequence joins TRBV11-2 and TRBJ2-1, with TRBD2 matching over 15 bases. The CDR3 spans 16 residues. V was pared by 1 base and J by 10 bases, with 5 bases of the junction left unmatched. Germline CDR1 SGHAT, CDR2 FQNNGV. The CDR3 DNA sequence: TGTGCCAGCAGCTTAGGTCGGACTAGCGGGAGGGTCGAGCAGTTCTTC. It encodes CASSLGRTSGRVEQFF.

The table lists this clone with a count of one. The chain has TRBV7-2 and TRBJ2-1; 7 bases line up with TRBD1. V lost 5 bases and J lost 7; bases outside the gene matches: 8. Germline lookup yields CDR1 SGHTA and CDR2 FQGNSA. This CDR3 spans 14 amino acids. CDR3 nucleotide sequence: TGTGCCAGCAGCACCAGACAGGGAGCGAATGAGCAGTTCTTC. Amino acids: CASSTRQGANEQFF.

The chain is built from TRBV11-3 and TRBJ1-2, with a weak D call TRBD1 (6 bases). V was trimmed by 5 bases and J by 4 bases, leaving 14 bases between them. Looked up from germline, CDR1 is SGHNT and CDR2 is YENEEA. This CDR3 is built from 14 residues. The DNA of the CDR3 is TGTGCCAGCAGCACTCAGGGGACGGTCTATGGCTACACCTTC. Translating it yields CASSTQGTVYGYTF. Full variable domain (remainder filled in from reference TRBV11-3 and TRBJ1-2): EAGVVQSPRYKIIEKKQPVAFWCNPISGHNTLYWYLQNLGQGPELLIRYENEEAVDDSQLPKDRFSAERLKGVDSTLKIQPAELGDSAVYLCASSTQGTVYGYTFGSGTRLTVV.

The chain joins TRBV19 to TRBJ2-7; TRBD1 matches 12 bases. The V gene end was trimmed by 5 bases and the J gene end by 0 bases; junction bases not matched to a gene: 11. The CDR3 runs 18 residues. CDR1 LNHDA and CDR2 SQIVND come from the germline V gene (reference sequence). In DNA, the CDR3 is TGTGCCAGTAGTGAGGGGACAGGGGGCGCAATGTCCTCCTACGAGCAGTACTTC. As protein: CASSEGTGGAMSSYEQYF.

The rearrangement uses TRBV3-1 (or the pseudogene TRBV3-2) and TRBJ2-1; 9 bases are shared with TRBD2. The CDR3 extends over 15 amino acids. The trim removed 4 bases at V and 9 bases at J, leaving 10 bases unmatched. The germline V gene encodes CDR1 LGHDT and CDR2 YNNKEL (reference sequence). The CDR3 DNA sequence: TGTGCCAGCAGCCCCCCTGCGGGGGGGCCTATTGAGCAGTTCTTC. Translation gives CASSPPAGGPIEQFF.

The rearrangement uses TRBV27 and TRBJ1-1, with 11 bases fitting TRBD1. The V segment lost 2 bases and the J segment 5 bases; nucleotides outside the gene matches: 7. The CDR3 is 16 residues long. In germline, CDR1 is MNHEY, CDR2 SMNVEV (reference sequence). As DNA, the CDR3 is TGTGCCAGCAGTTTAAAGGGGACAGGGGGAGGGACTGAAGCTTTCTTT. Protein product: CASSLKGTGGGTEAFF.

CDR3 residues: CASSRGTSGYEQYF. The CDR3 bases are TGCGCCAGCAGCCGTGGGACTAGCGGCTACGAGCAGTACTTC. This sequence joins TRBV4-3 and TRBJ2-7, with TRBD2 matching over 11 bases. CDR3 length: 14 amino acids. Per germline, CDR1 LGHNA and CDR2 YSLEER. V trimming: 4 bases; J trimming: 3 bases; junction bases outside the gene matches: 2.

This chain uses TRBV4-3 with TRBJ1-6; 9 bases align to TRBD1. Germline V CDR1 and CDR2: LGHNA, YSLEER. Trimming took 2 bases from V and 10 from J; bases not matched to a gene: 15. This CDR3 region has 18 residues. The CDR3 coding sequence is TGCGCCAGCAGCCAAAACCCACACTCCGGGACAGGGAGCTCACCCCTCCACTTT. Its protein product is CASSQNPHSGTGSSPLHF.

This clone occurred a few times. J is TRBJ1-2 and V is TRBV4-2, with 8 bases aligning to TRBD1. CDR1 and CDR2 (germline): LGHNA, YNFKEQ. This CDR3 comprises 15 residues. V lost 5 bases, J lost 0 bases, and 5 bases stayed unmatched. The CDR3: CASSNPGQANYGYTF. CDR3 bases: TGTGCCAGCAGCAACCCGGGACAGGCTAACTATGGCTACACCTTC.